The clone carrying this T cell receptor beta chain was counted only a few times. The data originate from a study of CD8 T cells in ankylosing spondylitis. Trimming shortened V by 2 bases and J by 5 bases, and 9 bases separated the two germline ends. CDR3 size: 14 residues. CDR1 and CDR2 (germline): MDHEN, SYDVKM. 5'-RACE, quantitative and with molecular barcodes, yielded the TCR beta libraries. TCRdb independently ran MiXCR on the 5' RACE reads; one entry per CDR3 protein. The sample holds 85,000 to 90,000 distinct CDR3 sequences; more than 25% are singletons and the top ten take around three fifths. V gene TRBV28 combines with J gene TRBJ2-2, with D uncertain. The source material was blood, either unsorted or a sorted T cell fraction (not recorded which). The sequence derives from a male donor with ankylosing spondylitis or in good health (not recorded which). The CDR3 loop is CASSLLQATGELFF. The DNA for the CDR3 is TGTGCCAGCAGTTTACTCCAGGCAACCGGGGAGCTGTTTTTT.